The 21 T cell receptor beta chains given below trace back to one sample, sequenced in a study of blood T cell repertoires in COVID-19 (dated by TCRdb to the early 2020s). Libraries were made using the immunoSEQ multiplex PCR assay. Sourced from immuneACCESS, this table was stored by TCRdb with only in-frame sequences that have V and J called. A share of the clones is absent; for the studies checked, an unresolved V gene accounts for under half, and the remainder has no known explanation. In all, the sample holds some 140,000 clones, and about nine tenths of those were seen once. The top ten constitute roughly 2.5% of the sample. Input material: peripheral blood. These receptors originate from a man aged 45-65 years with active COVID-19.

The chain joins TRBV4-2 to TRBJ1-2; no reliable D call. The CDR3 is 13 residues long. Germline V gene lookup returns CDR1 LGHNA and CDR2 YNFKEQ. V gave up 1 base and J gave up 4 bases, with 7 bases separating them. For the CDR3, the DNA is TGTGCCAGCAGCCAAGCGGCGGGCTATGGCTACACCTTC. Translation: CASSQAAGYGYTF.

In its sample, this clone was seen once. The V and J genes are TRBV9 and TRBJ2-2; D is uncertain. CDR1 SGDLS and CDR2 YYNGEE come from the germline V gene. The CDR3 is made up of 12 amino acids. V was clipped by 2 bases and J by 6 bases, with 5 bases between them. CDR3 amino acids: CASSVQSGELFF. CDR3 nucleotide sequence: TGTGCCAGCAGCGTTCAGTCCGGGGAGCTGTTTTTT.

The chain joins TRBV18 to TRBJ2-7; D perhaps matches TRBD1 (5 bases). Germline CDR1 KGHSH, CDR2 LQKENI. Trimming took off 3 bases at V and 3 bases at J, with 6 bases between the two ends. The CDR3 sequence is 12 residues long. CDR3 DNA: TGTGCCAGCTCACCCAGGGACTACGAGCAGTACTTC. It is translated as CASSPRDYEQYF.

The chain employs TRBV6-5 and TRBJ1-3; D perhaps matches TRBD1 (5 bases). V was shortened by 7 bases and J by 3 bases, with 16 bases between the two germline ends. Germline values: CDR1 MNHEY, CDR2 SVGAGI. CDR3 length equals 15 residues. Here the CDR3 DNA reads TGTGCCAGCATAAGTGGAGGGGCGGGTGGAAACACCATATATTTT. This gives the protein CASISGGAGGNTIYF.

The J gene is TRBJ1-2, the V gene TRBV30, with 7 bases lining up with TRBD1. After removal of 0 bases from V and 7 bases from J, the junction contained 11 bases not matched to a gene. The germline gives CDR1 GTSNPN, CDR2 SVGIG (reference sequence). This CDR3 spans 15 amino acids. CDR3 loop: CAWSVRGGQERGYTF. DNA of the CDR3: TGTGCCTGGAGTGTACGAGGAGGACAGGAGCGTGGCTACACCTTC.

The CDR3 reads CASSRTGTGGASTNEKLFF. As DNA, the CDR3 is TGTGCCAGCTCACGCACCGGAACAGGGGGAGCCTCAACTAATGAAAAACTGTTTTTT. The chain uses TRBV18 and TRBJ1-4; 8 positions agree with TRBD1. V shed 4 bases and J 0 bases; nucleotides not matched to a gene: 13. This CDR3 region has 19 residues. CDR1 KGHSH and CDR2 LQKENI come from the germline V gene.

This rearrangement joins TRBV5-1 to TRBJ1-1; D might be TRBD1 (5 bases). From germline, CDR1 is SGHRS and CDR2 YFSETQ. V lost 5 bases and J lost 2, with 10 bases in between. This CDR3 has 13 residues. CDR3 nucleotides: TGCGCCAGCAGATCTCAGGGTAACACTGAAGCTTTCTTT. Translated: CASRSQGNTEAFF.

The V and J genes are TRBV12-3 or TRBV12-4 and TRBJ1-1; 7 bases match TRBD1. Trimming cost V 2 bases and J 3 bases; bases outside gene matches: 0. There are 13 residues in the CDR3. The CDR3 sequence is CASSLQGDTEAFF. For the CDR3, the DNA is TGTGCCAGCAGTTTACAGGGGGACACTGAAGCTTTCTTT.

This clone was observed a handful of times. The chain's CDR3 is CASSYSARRSYGYTF. CDR3 coding DNA: TGTGCCAGCAGTTACTCGGCCCGAAGATCATATGGCTACACCTTC. V and J are TRBV6-5 and TRBJ1-2; D is unclear. The CDR3 totals 15 residues. The germline V gene encodes CDR1 MNHEY and CDR2 SVGAGI. Trimming cost V 0 bases and J 5 bases, with 13 bases left between them.

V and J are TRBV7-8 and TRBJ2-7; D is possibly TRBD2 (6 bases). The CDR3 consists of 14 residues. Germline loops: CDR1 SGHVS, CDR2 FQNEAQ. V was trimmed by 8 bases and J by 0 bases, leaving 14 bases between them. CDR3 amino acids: CASSYRTNSYEQYF. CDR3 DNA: TGTGCCAGCTCTTACAGGACTAACTCCTACGAGCAGTACTTC. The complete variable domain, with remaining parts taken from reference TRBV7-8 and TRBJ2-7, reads GAGVSQSPRYKVAKRGQDVALRCDPISGHVSLFWYQQALGQGPEFLTYFQNEAQLDKSGLPSDRFFAERPEGSVSTLKIQRTQQEDSAVYLCASSYRTNSYEQYFGPGTRLTVT.

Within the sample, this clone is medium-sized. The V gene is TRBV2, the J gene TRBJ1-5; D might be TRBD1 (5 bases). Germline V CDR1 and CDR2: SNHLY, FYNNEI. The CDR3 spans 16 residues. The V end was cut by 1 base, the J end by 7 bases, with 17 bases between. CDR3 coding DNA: TGTGCCAGCAGTGAAGTTGGGACTATAAATGGCCAGCCCCAGCATTTT. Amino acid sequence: CASSEVGTINGQPQHF.

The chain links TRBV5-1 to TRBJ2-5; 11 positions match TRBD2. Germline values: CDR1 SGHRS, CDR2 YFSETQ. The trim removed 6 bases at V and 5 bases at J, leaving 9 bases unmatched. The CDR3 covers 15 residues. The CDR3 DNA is TGCGCCAGCACTTTAGCGGGGGGGCCGGGGGAGACCCAGTACTTC. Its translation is CASTLAGGPGETQYF.

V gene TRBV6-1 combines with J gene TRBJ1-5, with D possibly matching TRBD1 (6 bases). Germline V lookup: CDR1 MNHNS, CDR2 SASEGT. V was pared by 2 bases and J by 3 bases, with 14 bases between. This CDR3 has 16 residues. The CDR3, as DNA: TGTGCCAGCAGTGAATACGGACAGACCGTCAATCAGCCCCAGCATTTT. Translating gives CASSEYGQTVNQPQHF.

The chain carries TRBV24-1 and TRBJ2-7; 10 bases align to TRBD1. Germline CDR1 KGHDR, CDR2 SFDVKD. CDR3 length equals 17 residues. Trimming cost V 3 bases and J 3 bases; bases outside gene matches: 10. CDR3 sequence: CATSDPPQTGGVYEQYF. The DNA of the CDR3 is TGTGCCACCAGTGATCCCCCGCAGACAGGGGGCGTCTACGAGCAGTACTTC.

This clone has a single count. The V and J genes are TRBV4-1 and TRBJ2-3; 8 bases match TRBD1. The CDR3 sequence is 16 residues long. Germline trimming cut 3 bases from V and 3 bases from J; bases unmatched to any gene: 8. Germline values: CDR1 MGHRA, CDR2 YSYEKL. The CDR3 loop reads CASSHLAQGGTDTQYF. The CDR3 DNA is TGCGCCAGCAGCCATCTGGCACAGGGGGGTACAGATACGCAGTATTTT.

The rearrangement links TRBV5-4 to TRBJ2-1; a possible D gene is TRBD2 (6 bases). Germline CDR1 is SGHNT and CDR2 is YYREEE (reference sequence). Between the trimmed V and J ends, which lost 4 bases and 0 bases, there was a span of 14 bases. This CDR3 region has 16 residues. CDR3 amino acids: CASSVSSAGSYNEQFF. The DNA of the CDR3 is TGTGCCAGCAGCGTCTCTAGCGCCGGCTCCTACAATGAGCAGTTCTTC.

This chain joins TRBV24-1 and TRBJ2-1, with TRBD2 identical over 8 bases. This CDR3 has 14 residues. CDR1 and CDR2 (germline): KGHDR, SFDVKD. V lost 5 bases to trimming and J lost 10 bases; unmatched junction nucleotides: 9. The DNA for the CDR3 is TGTGCCACCAGTGGAACGGGGGGGCCTCGAGAGCAGTTCTTC. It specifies CATSGTGGPREQFF.

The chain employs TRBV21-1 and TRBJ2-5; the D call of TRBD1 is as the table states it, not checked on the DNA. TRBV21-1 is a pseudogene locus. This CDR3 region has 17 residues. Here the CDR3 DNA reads TGTGCCAGCAGCAAATATCCAGTGGGGGCAGGGGAAGAGACCCAGTACTTC. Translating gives CASSKYPVGAGEETQYF.

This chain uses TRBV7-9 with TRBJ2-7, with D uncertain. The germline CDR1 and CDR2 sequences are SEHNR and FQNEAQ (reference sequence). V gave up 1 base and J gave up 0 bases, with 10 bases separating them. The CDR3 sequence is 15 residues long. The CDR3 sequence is CASSLEFRSSYEQYF. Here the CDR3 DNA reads TGTGCCAGCAGCTTAGAGTTCAGAAGCTCCTACGAGCAGTACTTC.

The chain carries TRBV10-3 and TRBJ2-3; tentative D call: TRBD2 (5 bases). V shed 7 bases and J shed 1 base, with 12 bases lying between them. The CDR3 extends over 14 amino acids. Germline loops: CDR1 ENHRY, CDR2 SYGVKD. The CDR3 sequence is CAITGLPGTDTQYF. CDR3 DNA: TGTGCCATCACCGGACTGCCTGGCACAGATACGCAGTATTTT.

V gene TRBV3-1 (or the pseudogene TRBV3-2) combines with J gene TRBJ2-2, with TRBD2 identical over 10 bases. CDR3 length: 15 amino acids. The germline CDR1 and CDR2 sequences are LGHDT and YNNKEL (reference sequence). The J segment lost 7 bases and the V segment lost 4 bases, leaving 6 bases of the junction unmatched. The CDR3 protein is CASSPLAGAGGELFF. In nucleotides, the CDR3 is TGTGCCAGCAGCCCTCTAGCGGGGGCGGGCGGGGAGCTGTTTTTT.